A single sample is the source of the 16 T cell receptor beta chains below, sequenced in a study of cytomegalovirus exposure and HLA in healthy donors. The PCR contained 60 Vbeta and 13 Jbeta primers. Sequencing was performed with immunoSEQ multiplex PCR; in TCRdb, only in-frame clones are kept and a portion is missing. The table has about 100,000 clones, more than 65% seen once. The specimen was PBMCs. The origin of the receptors is a woman aged 18-29 years in good health and CMV-seropositive.

This clone appeared a single time. The chain links TRBV18 to TRBJ2-7; D is unresolved. Trimming took 3 bases from V and 0 from J, leaving 3 bases between them. The germline V gene encodes CDR1 KGHSH and CDR2 LQKENI. The CDR3 length is 12 residues. CDR3 nucleotides: TGTGCCAGCTCACCGAGCTCCTACGAGCAGTACTTC. Translated: CASSPSSYEQYF.

This rearrangement joins TRBV7-8 to TRBJ2-1, with 9 bases aligning to TRBD1. This CDR3 is built from 15 residues. The V gene end was trimmed by 11 bases and the J gene end by 7 bases; junction bases not matched to a gene: 15. Germline V gene sequence: CDR1 SGHVS, CDR2 FQNEAQ. The CDR3 region is CAGQGLGGRLNEQFF. DNA for the CDR3: TGTGCCGGACAGGGGTTGGGAGGACGTTTGAATGAGCAGTTCTTC.

The chain carries TRBV28 and TRBJ2-3; possible D gene TRBD2, 6 bases. This CDR3 has 14 amino acids. Trimming shortened V by 4 bases and J by 2 bases, and 10 bases separated the two germline ends. Germline V gene sequence: CDR1 MDHEN, CDR2 SYDVKM. CDR3: CASSSPDYTDTQYF. The CDR3 DNA reads TGTGCCAGCAGTTCCCCGGACTACACAGATACGCAGTATTTT.

CDR3 loop: CASRLGGRGKETQYF. The CDR3 DNA reads TGTGCAAGTCGCTTAGGGGGCAGGGGGAAAGAGACCCAGTACTTC. The V gene is TRBV12-2, the J gene TRBJ2-5; the D segment call TRBD1 is taken from the table without a DNA check. TRBV12-2 is shown as a pseudogene. This CDR3 has 15 amino acids.

The V gene is TRBV30, the J gene TRBJ2-5; a weak D match, TRBD2 (6 bases). The closer fit of TRBJ2-7 to the DNA end suggests the J call may be wrong. Germline CDR1 is GTSNPN and CDR2 is SVGIG (reference sequence). The CDR3 sequence is 12 residues long. The CDR3 sequence: CAWSLAVYEQYF. CDR3 bases: TGTGCCTGGAGTTTAGCGGTCTACGAGCAGTACTTC.

The chain couples TRBV7-6 to TRBJ1-2; no definite D call. There are 15 residues in the CDR3. Germline CDR1 and CDR2: SGHVS and FNYEAQ. Trimming left V 5 bases short and J 4 bases short, with 17 bases between. CDR3: CASSPPGVGTYGYTF. CDR3 DNA: TGTGCCAGCAGCCCTCCAGGCGTGGGTACCTATGGCTACACCTTC.

This clone was seen a handful of times. J is TRBJ1-1 and V is TRBV5-1; D possibly corresponds to TRBD1 (5 bases). This CDR3 has 15 amino acids. V dropped 4 bases and J dropped 7 bases, with 20 bases sitting between them. CDR1 SGHRS and CDR2 YFSETQ come from the germline V gene. CDR3 region: CASSPNSGGDCEAFF. Here the CDR3 DNA reads TGCGCCAGCAGCCCTAACTCGGGGGGGGATTGTGAAGCTTTCTTT.

The table lists this clone with a count of one. The genes are TRBV5-6 and TRBJ2-3; 14 bases line up with TRBD2. Germline loops: CDR1 SGHDT, CDR2 YYEEEE. There are 18 residues in the CDR3. With V trimmed by 4 bases and J by 6 bases, 13 bases remained unmatched. For the CDR3, the DNA is TGTGCCAGCAGCCAGGGACTAGCGGGAGTGGGTGGGATGGATACGCAGTATTTT. As protein: CASSQGLAGVGGMDTQYF. The whole variable domain, remainder taken from reference TRBV5-6 and TRBJ2-3, is DAGVTQSPTHLIKTRGQQVTLRCSPKSGHDTVSWYQQALGQGPQFIFQYYEEEERQRGNFPDRFSGHQFPNYSSELNVNALLLGDSALYLCASSQGLAGVGGMDTQYFGPGTRLTVL.

The chain couples TRBV7-9 to TRBJ2-7, with a weak D call TRBD2 (6 bases). CDR1 is SEHNR and CDR2 is FQNEAQ in the germline V gene (reference sequence). CDR3 length: 15 residues. Between the trimmed V and J ends, which lost 2 bases and 2 bases, there was a span of 13 bases. CDR3 in DNA: TGTGCCAGCAGCTTAACGGAGGGACGGACCTACGAGCAGTACTTC. Its protein product is CASSLTEGRTYEQYF.

This chain connects TRBV19 to TRBJ2-5; 9 bases map to TRBD2. V lost 6 bases and J lost 4; bases outside the gene matches: 12. Germline CDR1 is LNHDA and CDR2 is SQIVND (reference sequence). The length of the CDR3 is 16 residues. The CDR3 DNA reads as TGTGCCAGTAGGGATCCAGCGGGAGGTTCTCGAGAGACCCAGTACTTC. Translation: CASRDPAGGSRETQYF.

This clone was counted only a few times. The chain employs TRBV19 and TRBJ2-7, with 7 nucleotides matching TRBD1. Trimming at V came to 1 base and at J to 2 bases, leaving 2 bases not matched to a gene. Per germline, CDR1 LNHDA and CDR2 SQIVND (reference sequence). The CDR3 runs 14 residues. The CDR3 region is CASSIAGGTYEQYF. Here the CDR3 DNA reads TGTGCCAGTAGTATAGCAGGGGGAACCTACGAGCAGTACTTC.

This clone was seen a handful of times. The rearrangement links TRBV20-1 to TRBJ2-1, with D uncertain. Germline V gene sequence: CDR1 DFQATT, CDR2 SNEGSKA (reference sequence). V gave up 2 bases and J gave up 7 bases, with 6 bases separating them. CDR3 size: 11 residues. CDR3 in DNA: TGCAGTGCTAGACGGCGGAATGAGCAGTTCTTC. This encodes CSARRRNEQFF.

The chain is built from TRBV7-9 and TRBJ1-1; 10 positions agree with TRBD1. The junction had 3 bases not matched to a gene; V was cut back by 5 bases and J by 0 bases. The CDR3 totals 15 residues. Germline V gene lookup returns CDR1 SEHNR and CDR2 FQNEAQ (reference sequence). As DNA, the CDR3 is TGTGCCAGCAGCGAAGACAGGGGGCTGAACACTGAAGCTTTCTTT. Translated: CASSEDRGLNTEAFF.

This clone has a handful of counts. The sample carries other DNA sequences with the same CDR3. V usage is TRBV7-3 and J usage is TRBJ2-3, with a possible D match to TRBD2 (6 bases). From germline, CDR1 is SGHTA and CDR2 FQGTGA. V lost 4 bases and J lost 0, with 8 bases in between. This CDR3 region has 14 residues. The CDR3 sequence is CASSSSGSTDTQYF. The CDR3 nucleotides read TGTGCCAGCAGCTCAAGCGGGAGCACAGATACGCAGTATTTT.

V gene TRBV5-1 combines with J gene TRBJ2-7; D possibly corresponds to TRBD2 (6 bases). CDR1 SGHRS and CDR2 YFSETQ come from the germline V gene. The germline V and J ends were trimmed by 7 bases and 3 bases, with 14 bases remaining between them. This CDR3 is built from 13 residues. The CDR3 is CASGRDLSYEQYF. The CDR3, as DNA: TGCGCCAGCGGCCGGGACTTAAGCTACGAGCAGTACTTC.

This chain uses TRBV7-9 with TRBJ2-1; 8 bases are a match to TRBD2. The CDR3 runs to 17 residues. V lost 5 bases and J lost 0; bases outside the gene matches: 9. The germline V gene encodes CDR1 SEHNR and CDR2 FQNEAQ (reference sequence). The CDR3 bases are TGTGCCAGCAGCGCCCGCCTTGGGACTAGCTCCTACAATGAGCAGTTCTTC. It codes for CASSARLGTSSYNEQFF.